The rows below give T cell receptor beta chains drawn from one sample of a study of chemoradiotherapy in HPV16-positive cancers. The method was immunoSEQ multiplex PCR; TCRdb's version includes in-frame clones alone and lacks a portion of them. Of over 10,000 clones detected, approximately 86% appear once; the ten largest clones hold around 5.3%. The material was blood, obtained from a patient who underwent chemoradiotherapy. Receptors were obtained from a human donor with HPV-associated anogenital cancer. Each CDR3 is given with its conserved first and last residue. Each record gives: J gene, clone size, D gene, V gene, CDR3 protein, CDR3 DNA. D genes are given only for firm matches. Some rows have no size entry. The others give once, few or many, or a class for an expanded clone.

j_call: TRBJ2-7; clone_size: -; d_call: -; v_call: TRBV29-1; cdr3_aa: CSVGQGRGYEQYF; cdr3_nt: TGCAGCGTTGGTCAGGGTAGGGGGTACGAGCAGTACTTC
j_call: TRBJ2-1; clone_size: -; d_call: -; v_call: TRBV7-2; cdr3_aa: CASSLDRLARGNEQFF; cdr3_nt: TGTGCCAGCAGCTTAGATCGACTAGCAAGGGGGAATGAGCAGTTCTTC
j_call: TRBJ2-3; clone_size: -; d_call: TRBD2; v_call: TRBV7-3; cdr3_aa: CASSATSGGVDTQYF; cdr3_nt: TGTGCCAGCAGCGCGACTAGCGGGGGGGTAGATACGCAGTATTTT
j_call: TRBJ2-5; clone_size: once; d_call: TRBD1; v_call: TRBV28; cdr3_aa: CASSSQNRGAETQYF; cdr3_nt: TGTGCCAGCAGTAGCCAGAACAGGGGAGCGGAGACCCAGTACTTC
j_call: TRBJ1-1; clone_size: once; d_call: TRBD1; v_call: TRBV19; cdr3_aa: CASSPQTGWDTEAFF; cdr3_nt: TGTGCCAGTAGTCCTCAGACAGGGTGGGACACTGAAGCTTTCTTT
j_call: TRBJ1-1; clone_size: -; d_call: -; v_call: TRBV6-5; cdr3_aa: CASSYQDGFEAFF; cdr3_nt: TGTGCCAGCAGTTACCAGGACGGCTTCGAAGCTTTCTTT
j_call: TRBJ1-4; clone_size: -; d_call: -; v_call: TRBV18; cdr3_aa: CASSPDLGSGEKLFF; cdr3_nt: TGTGCCAGCTCACCGGACCTAGGTTCAGGGGAAAAACTGTTTTTT
j_call: TRBJ1-1; clone_size: -; d_call: -; v_call: TRBV30; cdr3_aa: CAWSKARTGPGEAFF; cdr3_nt: TGTGCCTGGAGTAAAGCGAGGACCGGTCCGGGGGAAGCTTTCTTT
j_call: TRBJ1-1; clone_size: -; d_call: TRBD1; v_call: TRBV30; cdr3_aa: CAWGWTGNTEAFF; cdr3_nt: TGTGCCTGGGGGTGGACAGGGAACACTGAAGCTTTCTTT
j_call: TRBJ2-3; clone_size: -; d_call: TRBD2; v_call: TRBV6-1; cdr3_aa: CASSEARLAADTQYF; cdr3_nt: TGTGCCAGCAGTGAAGCCCGACTAGCGGCAGATACGCAGTATTTT
j_call: TRBJ2-5; clone_size: -; d_call: TRBD2; v_call: TRBV5-1; cdr3_aa: CASSLTSGGVQETQYF; cdr3_nt: TGCGCCAGCAGCTTAACTAGCGGGGGGGTCCAAGAGACCCAGTACTTC
j_call: TRBJ1-2; clone_size: -; d_call: TRBD1; v_call: TRBV6-5; cdr3_aa: CASSYSTGGYGYTF; cdr3_nt: TGTGCCAGCAGTTACTCGACAGGGGGGTATGGCTACACCTTC
j_call: TRBJ1-5; clone_size: -; d_call: -; v_call: TRBV19; cdr3_aa: CASSPTSNQPQHF; cdr3_nt: TGTGCCAGTAGTCCAACTAGCAATCAGCCCCAGCATTTT
j_call: TRBJ1-2; clone_size: -; d_call: -; v_call: TRBV18; cdr3_aa: CASSPRTPGSYGYTF; cdr3_nt: TGTGCCAGCTCACCCCGGACCCCCGGTAGCTATGGCTACACCTTC
j_call: TRBJ2-5; clone_size: -; d_call: TRBD2; v_call: TRBV7-2; cdr3_aa: CASSLGQGGGARETQYF; cdr3_nt: TGTGCCAGCAGCTTAGGCCAAGGCGGGGGGGCTAGGGAGACCCAGTACTTC
j_call: TRBJ1-2; clone_size: -; d_call: -; v_call: TRBV12-2; cdr3_aa: CASRFRQGLGYGYTF; cdr3_nt: TGTGCAAGTCGCTTCAGACAGGGGTTGGGATATGGCTACACCTTC
j_call: TRBJ1-6; clone_size: once; d_call: TRBD1; v_call: TRBV27; cdr3_aa: CASSRTGLNSPLHF; cdr3_nt: TGTGCCAGCAGCCGGACAGGTTTAAATTCACCCCTCCACTTT
j_call: TRBJ1-2; clone_size: -; d_call: -; v_call: TRBV18; cdr3_aa: CASSPPSRGDYGYTF; cdr3_nt: TGTGCCAGCTCACCACCGTCCAGGGGAGATTATGGCTACACCTTC
j_call: TRBJ2-5; clone_size: -; d_call: -; v_call: TRBV2; cdr3_aa: CASSGWETQYF; cdr3_nt: TGTGCCAGCAGTGGGTGGGAGACCCAGTACTTC
j_call: TRBJ2-5; clone_size: -; d_call: -; v_call: TRBV2; cdr3_aa: CASSEGRGRETQYF; cdr3_nt: TGTGCCAGCAGTGAGGGGAGGGGGAGAGAGACCCAGTACTTC
j_call: TRBJ2-1; clone_size: -; d_call: -; v_call: TRBV6-1; cdr3_aa: CASKANYNEQFF; cdr3_nt: TGTGCCAGCAAAGCGAACTACAATGAGCAGTTCTTC
j_call: TRBJ1-5; clone_size: -; d_call: -; v_call: TRBV5-6; cdr3_aa: CASSLQGWGRPQHF; cdr3_nt: TGTGCCAGCAGCCTTCAGGGGTGGGGTCGGCCCCAGCATTTT
j_call: TRBJ1-1; clone_size: -; d_call: -; v_call: TRBV6-4; cdr3_aa: CASSDSSMATEAFF; cdr3_nt: TGTGCCAGCAGTGACTCTAGTATGGCCACTGAAGCTTTCTTT
j_call: TRBJ1-3; clone_size: -; d_call: -; v_call: TRBV6-1; cdr3_aa: CASILTDSGNTIYF; cdr3_nt: TGTGCCAGCATTCTGACGGACTCTGGAAACACCATATATTTT
j_call: TRBJ1-1; clone_size: once; d_call: -; v_call: TRBV10-1; cdr3_aa: CASSESGSIGKAFF; cdr3_nt: TGCGCCAGCAGTGAGTCGGGTTCCATCGGAAAAGCTTTCTTT
j_call: TRBJ1-1; clone_size: -; d_call: TRBD1; v_call: TRBV6-5; cdr3_aa: CASTQGARYEAFF; cdr3_nt: TGTGCCAGCACCCAGGGGGCGAGATATGAAGCTTTCTTT
j_call: TRBJ1-2; clone_size: -; d_call: -; v_call: TRBV9; cdr3_aa: CASSVLGGYTSNYGYTF; cdr3_nt: TGTGCCAGCAGCGTTTTGGGCGGGTACACCTCTAACTATGGCTACACCTTC
j_call: TRBJ1-1; clone_size: -; d_call: TRBD1; v_call: TRBV11-2; cdr3_aa: CASSLDRDRATEAFF; cdr3_nt: TGTGCCAGCAGCTTAGACCGGGACAGGGCCACTGAAGCTTTCTTT
j_call: TRBJ2-1; clone_size: -; d_call: TRBD2; v_call: TRBV5-4; cdr3_aa: CASSQRGGLDNEQFF; cdr3_nt: TGTGCCAGCAGCCAGCGGGGGGGCCTAGACAATGAGCAGTTCTTC
j_call: TRBJ2-3; clone_size: -; d_call: -; v_call: TRBV6-1; cdr3_aa: CAIRDNTDTQYF; cdr3_nt: TGTGCCATACGGGACAACACAGATACGCAGTATTTT
j_call: TRBJ1-1; clone_size: -; d_call: -; v_call: TRBV2; cdr3_aa: CASTRGVNTEAFF; cdr3_nt: TGTGCCAGCACCAGAGGGGTGAACACTGAAGCTTTCTTT
j_call: TRBJ2-5; clone_size: -; d_call: TRBD2; v_call: TRBV25-1; cdr3_aa: CASSPTSGGRETQYF; cdr3_nt: TGTGCCAGCAGTCCGACTAGCGGGGGGCGAGAGACCCAGTACTTC
j_call: TRBJ2-7; clone_size: -; d_call: -; v_call: TRBV28; cdr3_aa: CASSPGGTYEQYF; cdr3_nt: TGTGCCAGCAGTCCTGGGGGGACCTACGAGCAGTACTTC
j_call: TRBJ1-3; clone_size: -; d_call: -; v_call: TRBV11-2; cdr3_aa: CASSLSSGGVLGRNTIYF; cdr3_nt: TGTGCCAGCAGCTTATCTAGCGGTGGGGTCCTCGGTCGAAACACCATATATTTT
j_call: TRBJ2-1; clone_size: -; d_call: TRBD2; v_call: TRBV11-2; cdr3_aa: CASWGLAGGEQFF; cdr3_nt: TGTGCCAGCTGGGGACTAGCGGGGGGAGAGCAGTTCTTC
j_call: TRBJ1-2; clone_size: once; d_call: TRBD1; v_call: TRBV28; cdr3_aa: CASNFRDRGFGGYTF; cdr3_nt: TGTGCCAGCAATTTCCGGGACAGGGGGTTCGGGGGCTACACCTTC
j_call: TRBJ1-1; clone_size: -; d_call: -; v_call: TRBV5-1; cdr3_aa: CASSNSAGLNTEAFF; cdr3_nt: TGCGCCAGCAGTAATAGTGCGGGCTTAAACACTGAAGCTTTCTTT
j_call: TRBJ2-5; clone_size: -; d_call: TRBD1; v_call: TRBV13; cdr3_aa: CASSNRGRETQYF; cdr3_nt: TGTGCCAGCAGCAACAGGGGGCGAGAGACCCAGTACTTC
j_call: TRBJ1-3; clone_size: -; d_call: -; v_call: TRBV19; cdr3_aa: CASSISPPGAPGNTIYF; cdr3_nt: TGTGCCAGTAGTATAAGCCCCCCGGGGGCGCCTGGAAACACCATATATTTT
j_call: TRBJ2-4; clone_size: -; d_call: TRBD2; v_call: TRBV4-2; cdr3_aa: CASSRSLLAGDPQAKNIQYF; cdr3_nt: TGTGCCAGCAGCCGCAGTCTGCTAGCGGGGGATCCCCAAGCCAAAAACATTCAGTACTTC
j_call: TRBJ2-3; clone_size: -; d_call: -; v_call: TRBV18; cdr3_aa: CASSPVGGDTQYF; cdr3_nt: TGTGCCAGCTCACCTGTGGGGGGAGATACGCAGTATTTT
j_call: TRBJ1-4; clone_size: -; d_call: -; v_call: TRBV19; cdr3_aa: CASSPRTATNEKLFF; cdr3_nt: TGTGCCAGTAGTCCTCGGACAGCAACTAATGAAAAACTGTTTTTT
j_call: TRBJ1-6; clone_size: -; d_call: TRBD1; v_call: TRBV19; cdr3_aa: CASSSRTGNNSPLHF; cdr3_nt: TGTGCCAGTAGTTCCAGGACAGGGAATAATTCACCCCTCCACTTT